A single sample gave rise to the 28 T cell receptor beta chains below, sequenced in a study of blood T cell repertoires in COVID-19. Produced via immunoSEQ multiplex PCR; TCRdb's table is partial and in-frame only. This sample has over 200,000 clones; roughly 80% occur once, and the top ten carry approximately 8%. The sequencing input was peripheral blood. Receptors originate from a woman older than 75 with acute or convalescent COVID-19.

The CDR3 protein is CASRTVYGTAAFPLHF. CDR3 DNA sequence: TGTGCCAGCCGAACCGTGTACGGGACAGCTGCCTTTCCCCTCCACTTT. The gene calls are TRBV27 and TRBJ1-6; the match to TRBD1 covers 7 bases. Per the germline V gene, CDR1 is MNHEY and CDR2 is SMNVEV (reference sequence). This CDR3 comprises 16 residues. Trimming at V came to 8 bases and at J to 13 bases, leaving 20 bases not matched to a gene.

The chain recombines TRBV14 with TRBJ1-4; 8 bases align to TRBD1. The germline CDR1 and CDR2 sequences are SGHDN and FVKESK. V gave up 5 bases and J gave up 5 bases; unmatched junction bases: 10. This CDR3 has 16 residues. The CDR3 nucleotides read TGTGCCAGCAGCTATGGTGGACAGGGCCGAAATGAAAAACTGTTTTTT. This sequence encodes CASSYGGQGRNEKLFF.

This chain connects TRBV5-1 to TRBJ2-1, with D maybe TRBD1 (5 bases). Germline CDR1 is SGHRS and CDR2 is YFSETQ. This CDR3 is built from 19 residues. V gave up 4 bases and J gave up 0 bases, with 23 bases separating them. For the CDR3, the DNA is TGCGCCAGCAGCCGGACACAAGCACAGTATCCTAACTCCTACAATGAGCAGTTCTTC. It encodes CASSRTQAQYPNSYNEQFF.

This rearrangement joins TRBV14 to TRBJ2-5; D is perhaps TRBD1 (5 bases). This CDR3 contains 15 residues. Germline V lookup: CDR1 SGHDN, CDR2 FVKESK. The V and J ends lost 1 base and 1 base respectively, with 10 bases between them. The CDR3 DNA reads as TGTGCCAGCAGCCAAGGCAGGGCCCGCCAAGAGACCCAGTACTTC. This sequence encodes CASSQGRARQETQYF.

The chain couples TRBV27 to TRBJ2-2; 13 nucleotides align to TRBD2. Germline V gene sequence: CDR1 MNHEY, CDR2 SMNVEV (reference sequence). V dropped 5 bases and J dropped 3; count of bases not matched to a gene: 3. The CDR3 loop spans 16 amino acids. As DNA, the CDR3 is TGTGCCAGCAGTACCGGACTAGCGGGGGACACCGGGGAGCTGTTTTTT. Translating it yields CASSTGLAGDTGELFF.

V and J are TRBV6-1 and TRBJ2-7, with D perhaps matching TRBD2 (5 bases). The germline CDR1 and CDR2 sequences are MNHNS and SASEGT. The CDR3 has 15 amino acids. Trimming pared 0 bases from V and 2 bases from J, leaving 11 bases between. The CDR3 spells CASSEADYAPYEQYF. The CDR3 DNA reads as TGTGCCAGCAGTGAAGCTGACTACGCCCCCTACGAGCAGTACTTC.

This chain links TRBV4-2 with TRBJ2-1; 9 bases map to TRBD2. This CDR3 is 16 amino acids long. Germline loops: CDR1 LGHNA, CDR2 YNFKEQ. Germline trimming cut 0 bases from V and 8 bases from J; bases unmatched to any gene: 8. CDR3 nucleotides: TGTGCCAGCAGCCAAGATTCCAGCGGGGGGCGGGATGAGCAGTTCTTC. It yields the protein CASSQDSSGGRDEQFF.

The chain joins TRBV6-5 to TRBJ2-3, with TRBD1 matching 8 bases. Germline assignment: CDR1 MNHEY and CDR2 SVGAGI. Trimming cost V 5 bases and J 3 bases; bases outside gene matches: 7. The CDR3 sequence is 15 residues long. The CDR3 bases are TGTGCCAGCAGTACCCGACAGGGGAGGACAGATACGCAGTATTTT. It yields the protein CASSTRQGRTDTQYF.

This clone was recorded only once. The V call is TRBV5-1, the J call TRBJ2-1, with 8 nucleotides matching TRBD2. This CDR3 spans 13 amino acids. Germline CDR1 is SGHRS and CDR2 is YFSETQ. V dropped 7 bases and J dropped 6; count of bases not matched to a gene: 6. CDR3 protein: CASGSGSVNEQFF. CDR3 sequence (DNA): TGCGCCAGCGGAAGCGGGAGTGTCAATGAGCAGTTCTTC.

V and J are TRBV10-1 and TRBJ2-7; D may be TRBD1 (5 bases). The V and J ends lost 1 base and 2 bases respectively, with 12 bases between them. The CDR3 covers 15 residues. Germline CDR1 is WNHNN and CDR2 is SYGVQD (reference sequence). The CDR3 reads CASSELGREPYEQYF. CDR3 nucleotide sequence: TGCGCCAGCAGTGAGTTGGGCAGGGAACCCTACGAGCAGTACTTC.

This chain joins TRBV18 and TRBJ1-6, with unresolved D. The V gene lost 3 bases and the J gene lost 0 bases, with 6 bases spanning the gap. Germline values: CDR1 KGHSH, CDR2 LQKENI. CDR3 length: 15 residues. The CDR3 protein is CASSPLGSYNSPLHF. The CDR3 DNA reads TGTGCCAGCTCACCTCTCGGCTCCTATAATTCACCCCTCCACTTT.

The chain is built from TRBV5-4 and TRBJ1-6, with 9 positions matching TRBD1. The CDR3 consists of 14 residues. The V and J ends lost 5 bases and 8 bases, in that order; junction bases with no gene match: 5. Germline V lookup: CDR1 SGHNT, CDR2 YYREEE (reference sequence). For the CDR3, the DNA is TGTGCCAGCAGTACGGGACAGGGATATTCACCCCTCCACTTT. This gives the protein CASSTGQGYSPLHF. The full variable domain, its missing parts supplied by reference TRBV5-4 and TRBJ1-6, is ETGVTQSPTHLIKTRGQQVTLRCSSQSGHNTVSWYQQALGQGPQFIFQYYREEENGRGNFPPRFSGLQFPNYSSELNVNALELDDSALYLCASSTGQGYSPLHFGNGTRLTVT.

This clone was seen a few times. V usage is TRBV6-4 and J usage is TRBJ2-3, with 12 positions matching TRBD2. This CDR3 contains 15 residues. V shed 10 bases, J shed 2 bases, and the junction held 7 bases outside the gene matches. The germline gives CDR1 MRHNA, CDR2 SNTAGT. The CDR3 sequence: CATVGLAGPTDTQYF. CDR3 DNA sequence: TGTGCCACTGTGGGACTAGCGGGCCCCACAGATACGCAGTATTTT.

This clone was detected once. CDR3 in amino acids: CASSHDLKDRFSYGYTF. CDR3 DNA sequence: TGTGCCAGTAGCCACGACCTTAAAGACAGGTTCTCGTATGGCTACACCTTC. The chain joins TRBV19 to TRBJ1-2; possibly TRBD1 for D (6 bases). Germline CDR1 and CDR2: LNHDA and SQIVND (reference sequence). V was cut by 6 bases and J by 5 bases, with 25 bases left in between. The CDR3 is 17 residues long.

This chain connects TRBV7-2 to TRBJ2-1; 8 bases are shared with TRBD2. The CDR3 covers 14 residues. Germline loops: CDR1 SGHTA, CDR2 FQGNSA. V lost 3 bases and J lost 9; bases outside the gene matches: 7. Written as DNA, the CDR3 is TGTGCCAGCAGCTTGGATAGCGGGGAGGGTGAGCAGTTCTTC. This codes for CASSLDSGEGEQFF.

This sequence joins TRBV19 and TRBJ1-5; perhaps TRBD1 as D (6 bases). The length of the CDR3 is 18 residues. The V gene's germline CDR1 is LNHDA and CDR2 SQIVND (reference sequence). V was pared by 4 bases and J by 0 bases, with 19 bases between. This CDR3 is CASSTPPGQFYSNQPQHF. The DNA for the CDR3 is TGTGCCAGTAGTACCCCCCCCGGACAGTTTTATAGCAATCAGCCCCAGCATTTT. Full variable domain (rest looked up from reference TRBV19 and TRBJ1-5): DGGITQSPKYLFRKEGQNVTLSCEQNLNHDAMYWYRQDPGQGLRLIYYSQIVNDFQKGDIAEGYSVSREKKESFPLTVTSAQKNPTAFYLCASSTPPGQFYSNQPQHFGDGTRLSIL.

This chain connects TRBV7-2 to TRBJ1-4, with 8 bases aligning to TRBD1. CDR1 is SGHTA, CDR2 FQGNSA, per germline. Unmatched junction bases numbered 8, after V lost 5 bases and J lost 0 bases. This CDR3 has 17 residues. CDR3 nucleotide sequence: TGTGCCAGCAGCCCCGACAGGGGCGATGCAACTAATGAAAAACTGTTTTTT. Translating it yields CASSPDRGDATNEKLFF.

This rearrangement joins TRBV14 to TRBJ2-1, with TRBD2 identical over 14 bases. In germline, CDR1 is SGHDN, CDR2 FVKESK. The CDR3 has 16 residues. V was clipped by 6 bases and J by 9 bases; unmatched bases: 10. In nucleotides, the CDR3 is TGTGCCAGCAGGCCGGGAGTAGGACTAGCGGGAGGTGAGCAGTTCTTC. Encoded protein: CASRPGVGLAGGEQFF.

The chain has TRBV3-1 (or the pseudogene TRBV3-2) and TRBJ2-5; 7 bases are a match to TRBD1. The germline V gene encodes CDR1 LGHDT and CDR2 YNNKEL (reference sequence). This CDR3 is built from 14 residues. J lost 4 bases, V lost 3 bases, and 5 bases had no gene match. This CDR3 is CASSQPAGGETQYF. Here the CDR3 DNA reads TGTGCCAGCAGCCAGCCCGCAGGGGGAGAGACCCAGTACTTC.

Only one count was recorded for this clone. The chain employs TRBV6-6 and TRBJ2-7, with TRBD1 identical over 8 bases. Losses at the gene ends were 7 bases for V and 5 bases for J; bases not matched to a gene: 10. This CDR3 is 14 amino acids long. The V gene's germline CDR1 is MNHNY and CDR2 SVGAGI (reference sequence). The CDR3 region is CASTRQGMINEQYF. CDR3 bases: TGTGCCAGCACCAGACAGGGGATGATTAACGAGCAGTACTTC.

The rearrangement joins TRBV19 to TRBJ1-1; D is ambiguous. Germline lookup yields CDR1 LNHDA and CDR2 SQIVND (reference sequence). CDR3 length: 13 residues. With 2 bases removed from V and 5 bases from J, the gap between germline ends came to 9 bases. The CDR3 loop reads CASSITALTEAFF. CDR3 DNA: TGTGCCAGTAGTATAACAGCATTGACTGAAGCTTTCTTT.

This chain connects TRBV2 to TRBJ1-2; no clear D. In germline, CDR1 is SNHLY, CDR2 FYNNEI. V lost 3 bases to trimming and J lost 4 bases, with 6 bases between them. The CDR3 has 12 amino acids. Here the CDR3 DNA reads TGTGCCAGCAGTGAGCCAGGCTATGGCTACACCTTC. Protein sequence: CASSEPGYGYTF.

The chain links TRBV11-3 to TRBJ2-1; 10 positions match TRBD1. Germline trimming cut 5 bases from V and 5 bases from J; bases unmatched to any gene: 3. Germline lookup yields CDR1 SGHNT and CDR2 YENEEA. CDR3 size: 14 residues. The CDR3 reads CASSGTGAHNEQFF. The CDR3 coding sequence is TGTGCCAGCAGCGGGACAGGGGCTCACAATGAGCAGTTCTTC.

The gene calls are TRBV2 and TRBJ1-5; D not certain. The length of the CDR3 is 14 residues. Germline-derived CDR1 and CDR2 are SNHLY and FYNNEI. Trimming removed 0 bases at V and 4 bases at J, with 7 bases between. The CDR3 region is CASSEAVTNQPQHF. The DNA for the CDR3 is TGTGCCAGCAGTGAAGCTGTCACAAATCAGCCCCAGCATTTT.

V and J are TRBV12-3 or TRBV12-4 and TRBJ1-1; a weak D match, TRBD1 (6 bases). V was pared by 2 bases and J by 7 bases, with 11 bases between. CDR3 length: 13 residues. The CDR3: CASSLNRVGEAFF. The CDR3 DNA follows: TGTGCCAGCAGTTTAAACAGGGTTGGTGAAGCTTTCTTT.

This chain connects TRBV5-1 to TRBJ2-7; 8 bases match TRBD1. This CDR3 has 14 amino acids. J lost 7 bases, V lost 0 bases, and 6 bases had no gene match. In germline, CDR1 is SGHRS, CDR2 YFSETQ. The CDR3 DNA reads as TGCGCCAGCAGCTTGGCCCCAGGGGGCTTGGAGCAGTACTTC. As protein: CASSLAPGGLEQYF.

The chain employs TRBV12-3 or TRBV12-4 and TRBJ1-1; D gene uncertain. This CDR3 has 13 amino acids. V was pared by 3 bases and J by 2 bases, with 7 bases between. CDR3 nucleotides: TGTGCCAGCAGTTTCAGATTTAACACTGAAGCTTTCTTT. Translated, it gives CASSFRFNTEAFF.

This sequence joins TRBV18 and TRBJ1-2, with 10 positions matching TRBD1. CDR3 size: 21 residues. Germline V gene sequence: CDR1 KGHSH, CDR2 LQKENI. J gave up 1 base and V 3 bases, and 20 bases lay outside the gene matches. CDR3 in DNA: TGTGCCAGCTCACCCCTCCGGGACAGGGGCCGGAGTCGGGGATTTAACTATGGCTACACCTTC. It encodes CASSPLRDRGRSRGFNYGYTF. Variable domain in full (rest from reference TRBV18 and TRBJ1-2): NAGVMQNPRHLVRRRGQEARLRCSPMKGHSHVYWYRQLPEEGLKFMVYLQKENIIDESGMPKERFSAEFPKEGPSILRIQQVVRGDSAAYFCASSPLRDRGRSRGFNYGYTFGSGTRLTVV.